A selection of T cell receptor beta chains follows, all from one sample in a study of cytomegalovirus exposure and HLA in healthy donors. Using immunoSEQ multiplex PCR, the repertoire was profiled, and TCRdb retains in-frame clones only, with some absent. The data show roughly 140,000 clones, 60% to 85% seen once. The material sequenced was PBMCs. All receptors come from a man between 40 and 49 years old in good health and CMV-seropositive. CDR3s include the opening cysteine and the closing phenylalanine or tryptophan. The D gene is left open where the match is weak. Some rows mark clone size as missing; the rest say once, few, many or name a class of expanded clone.

j_call	clone_size	v_call	d_call	cdr3_aa	cdr3_nt
TRBJ2-5	NA	TRBV19	NA	CASSSGSPDLETQYF	TGTGCCAGTAGTTCGGGTTCGCCTGATCTGGAGACCCAGTACTTC
TRBJ1-5	few	TRBV9	NA	CASSVSAGSDQPQHF	TGTGCCAGCAGCGTATCAGCGGGTAGCGATCAGCCCCAGCATTTT
TRBJ2-1	once	TRBV15	NA	CATSRVRASAGGNEQFF	TGTGCCACCAGCAGAGTCCGCGCTAGCGCCGGAGGTAATGAGCAGTTCTTC
TRBJ2-3	NA	TRBV5-1	NA	CASSLAEDKDTDTQYF	TGCGCCAGCAGCTTGGCGGAGGATAAGGACACAGATACGCAGTATTTT
TRBJ2-7	NA	TRBV9	TRBD2	CASSPTPGTSTYEQYF	TGTGCCAGCAGCCCCACTCCCGGGACTAGTACCTACGAGCAGTACTTC
TRBJ2-7	few	TRBV5-1	NA	CASSSDSKSSYEQYF	TGCGCCAGCAGCTCGGACAGTAAAAGCTCCTACGAGCAGTACTTC
TRBJ2-1	NA	TRBV28	TRBD2	CASSGTSYYNEQFF	TGTGCCAGCAGTGGGACTAGCTACTACAATGAGCAGTTCTTC
TRBJ2-1	once	TRBV7-2	TRBD2	CASSLGTSVNEQFF	TGTGCCAGCAGCTTGGGGACTAGCGTCAATGAGCAGTTCTTC
TRBJ2-1	NA	TRBV2	TRBD2	CASQLAGTRGGGNEQFF	TGTGCCAGCCAGCTAGCGGGAACCCGTGGAGGTGGCAATGAGCAGTTCTTC
TRBJ2-7	NA	TRBV7-2	TRBD1	CASSPTGAEQYF	TGTGCCAGCAGCCCGACAGGGGCCGAGCAGTACTTC
TRBJ2-1	NA	TRBV29-1	NA	CSVGDRYNEQFF	TGCAGCGTAGGAGACAGGTACAATGAGCAGTTCTTC
TRBJ2-4	NA	TRBV18	NA	CASSPPERLAKNIQYF	TGTGCCAGCTCACCCCCGGAGAGGCTAGCCAAAAACATTCAGTACTTC
TRBJ2-2	NA	TRBV6-1	NA	CARATDTGELFF	TGTGCCAGGGCAACAGACACCGGGGAGCTGTTTTTT
TRBJ2-7	NA	TRBV28	NA	CASSVTGLGAYEQYF	TGTGCCAGCAGTGTCACAGGGTTGGGAGCCTACGAGCAGTACTTC
TRBJ1-2	NA	TRBV25-1	TRBD1	CASSADRLGRGYTF	TGTGCCAGCAGTGCGGACAGGCTAGGTCGGGGCTACACCTTC
TRBJ2-2	once	TRBV9	NA	CASSADRGTANTGELFF	TGTGCCAGCAGCGCTGATAGGGGGACGGCGAACACCGGGGAGCTGTTTTTT
TRBJ2-6	NA	TRBV14	NA	CASSLAGANVLTF	TGTGCCAGCAGCCTCGCGGGGGCCAACGTCCTGACTTTC
TRBJ1-5	NA	TRBV10-3	NA	CATQEYSNQPQHF	TGTGCCACCCAGGAATATAGCAATCAGCCCCAGCATTTT
TRBJ2-1	NA	TRBV29-1	TRBD2	CSVGGGYNEQFF	TGCAGCGTTGGGGGGGGTTACAATGAGCAGTTCTTC
TRBJ2-5	NA	TRBV5-1	TRBD2	CASSLGLAAFQETQYF	TGCGCCAGCAGCTTGGGACTAGCGGCATTCCAAGAGACCCAGTACTTC
TRBJ2-7	NA	TRBV19	TRBD1	CASGDSQSYEQYF	TGTGCCAGCGGGGACAGCCAATCCTACGAGCAGTACTTC
TRBJ2-3	NA	TRBV2	TRBD2	CASSVPAGGRPRLDTQYF	TGTGCCAGCAGTGTACCAGCGGGCGGGAGGCCGCGGTTGGATACGCAGTATTTT
TRBJ2-7	NA	TRBV27	TRBD1	CASRAGGYYEQYF	TGTGCCAGCAGGGCAGGGGGATACTACGAGCAGTACTTC
TRBJ2-1	NA	TRBV20-1	NA	CSARGANEQFF	TGCAGTGCCCGTGGGGCCAATGAGCAGTTCTTC
TRBJ1-4	NA	TRBV29-1	TRBD1	CSVRDRAATNEKLFF	TGCAGCGTTCGGGACAGGGCTGCAACTAATGAAAAACTGTTTTTT
TRBJ2-7	NA	TRBV21-1	NA	CASSPQGWRTSGTPLGEQYF	TGTGCCAGCAGCCCTCAGGGGTGGCGGACTAGCGGGACCCCCCTTGGCGAGCAGTACTTC
TRBJ2-2	NA	TRBV6-1	NA	CASSETGQNTGELFF	TGTGCCAGCAGTGAAACGGGACAAAACACCGGGGAGCTGTTTTTT
TRBJ1-1	few	TRBV27	TRBD1	CASRQGARGNTEAFF	TGTGCCAGCAGACAGGGGGCACGAGGGAACACTGAAGCTTTCTTT
TRBJ2-7	once	TRBV7-2	TRBD2	CASSFRTSGEQYF	TGTGCCAGCAGCTTCCGGACTAGCGGCGAGCAGTACTTC
TRBJ1-3	NA	TRBV18	NA	CASSSDTFSGNTIYF	TGTGCCAGCTCATCCGACACCTTCTCTGGAAACACCATATATTTT
TRBJ1-2	NA	TRBV7-9	NA	CASSQTDYGYTF	TGTGCCAGCAGTCAAACTGACTATGGCTACACCTTC
TRBJ1-5	NA	TRBV29-1	TRBD1	CSVGGDRANQPQHF	TGCAGCGTTGGGGGGGACAGGGCGAATCAGCCCCAGCATTTT
TRBJ2-7	NA	TRBV14	NA	CASSQEGWYVGALAYEQYF	TGTGCCAGCAGCCAAGAAGGGTGGTATGTGGGAGCCCTCGCCTACGAGCAGTACTTC
TRBJ2-2	NA	TRBV5-4	TRBD2	CASSLAHTGGPMAGELFF	TGTGCCAGCAGCTTGGCCCATACGGGAGGGCCTATGGCCGGGGAGCTGTTTTTT
TRBJ2-1	NA	TRBV11-2	NA	CASSFSLARNEQFF	TGTGCCAGCAGCTTTAGCCTAGCAAGGAATGAGCAGTTCTTC
TRBJ1-1	NA	TRBV5-6	NA	CASSLWGAQVEAFF	TGTGCCAGCAGCTTGTGGGGCGCGCAGGTGGAAGCTTTCTTT
TRBJ1-5	few	TRBV4-2	NA	CASSLIQGNQPQHF	TGTGCCAGCAGCCTTATACAGGGCAATCAGCCCCAGCATTTT
TRBJ2-1	once	TRBV7-8	TRBD2	CASSFLAGGPWFF	TGTGCCAGCAGCTTTCTAGCGGGAGGGCCCTGGTTCTTC